This is a list of T cell receptor beta chains from one sample in a study of regulatory T cells in long-lasting Graves disease. TCRdb re-called the multiplex PCR reads with MiXCR, one entry per CDR3 protein. The sample shows about 220,000 distinct CDR3 sequences, roughly 18% of them seen only once. These sequences were also reported in another study, on T cells in Graves' hyperthyroidism and ophthalmopathy.

The sample here was peripheral blood mononuclear cells (PBMCs), taken at new diagnosis, from a patient treated with antithyroid drugs. The receptors were gathered from a woman under 40 with Graves disease. The CDR3 runs from the conserved cysteine through the conserved F or W. D genes are given only for firm matches. Clone size is not always given. Where it is, it says once, few, many or a class for expanded clones.

J gene,V gene,D gene,clone size,CDR3 DNA,CDR3 protein
TRBJ1-5,TRBV19,NA,many,TGTGCCAGTAGTATTGAGGGGACAAGCAATCAGCCCCAGCATTTT,CASSIEGTSNQPQHF
TRBJ1-6,TRBV28,TRBD1,many,TGTGCCAGCAGTTTCCCATGGACAGGGCGGGATTCACCCCTCCACTTT,CASSFPWTGRDSPLHF
TRBJ2-5,TRBV12-3/TRBV12-4,TRBD1,once,TGTGCCAGCAACCCCCACGGGACAGTCCAAGAGACCCAGTACTTC,CASNPHGTVQETQYF
TRBJ2-2,TRBV19,NA,few,TGTGCCAGTAGTATTTCAGGGATTCGTACCGGGGAGCTGTTTTTT,CASSISGIRTGELFF
TRBJ1-1,TRBV18,NA,many,TGTGCCAGCTCCCCGAAGGGGCCGCGGGCGGGCACTGAAGCTTTCTTT,CASSPKGPRAGTEAFF
TRBJ2-1,TRBV10-3,TRBD2,few,TGTGCCATCACGGGGACTAGCCTCATAGACAATGAGCAGTTCTTC,CAITGTSLIDNEQFF
TRBJ2-2,TRBV10-1,TRBD2,many,TGCGCCAGCAGTTTGACTAGCCACGGGGAGCTGTTTTTT,CASSLTSHGELFF
TRBJ1-1,TRBV11-2,TRBD1,NA,TGTGCCAGCAAATGGACAGGGGGCGGGGGAGGCACTGAAGCTTTCTTT,CASKWTGGGGGTEAFF
TRBJ2-2,TRBV11-1,TRBD2,many,TGTGCCAGCAGCTCCGTAGCGGGAACTACCGGGGAGCTGTTTTTT,CASSSVAGTTGELFF
TRBJ1-2,TRBV10-3,NA,many,TGTGCCATCAGAGGTCAGGGGAACTATGGCTACACCTTC,CAIRGQGNYGYTF
TRBJ2-1,TRBV6-1,TRBD2,many,TGTGCCAGCAGTATAGCGGGACCTAGCTACAATGAGCAGTTCTTC,CASSIAGPSYNEQFF
TRBJ1-1,TRBV12-5,TRBD1,few,TGTGCTAGTGCTCCGGGACAGGGGTGGACTGAAGCTTTCTTT,CASAPGQGWTEAFF